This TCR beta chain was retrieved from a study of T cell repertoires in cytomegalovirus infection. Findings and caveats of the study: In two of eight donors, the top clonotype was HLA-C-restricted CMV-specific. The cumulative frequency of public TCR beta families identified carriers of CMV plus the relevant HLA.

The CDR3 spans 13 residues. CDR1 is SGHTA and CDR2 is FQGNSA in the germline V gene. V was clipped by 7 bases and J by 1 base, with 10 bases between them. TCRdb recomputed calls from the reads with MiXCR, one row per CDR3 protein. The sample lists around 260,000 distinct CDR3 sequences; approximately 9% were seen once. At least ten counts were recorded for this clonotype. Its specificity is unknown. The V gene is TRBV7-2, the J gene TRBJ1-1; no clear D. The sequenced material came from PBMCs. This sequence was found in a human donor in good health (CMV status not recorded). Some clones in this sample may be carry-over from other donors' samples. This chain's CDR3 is CASTLGRNTEAFF. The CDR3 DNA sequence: TGTGCCAGCACGCTAGGGAGGAACACTGAAGCTTTCTTT. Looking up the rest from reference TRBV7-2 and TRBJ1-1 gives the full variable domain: GAGVSQSPSNKVTEKGKDVELRCDPISGHTALYWYRQSLGQGLEFLIYFQGNSAPDKSGLPSDRFSAERTGGSVSTLTIQRTQQEDSAVYLCASTLGRNTEAFFGQGTRLTVV.